The 24 T cell receptor beta chains below come from one sample, sequenced in a study of spatial heterogeneity in lung cancer. The time point here: sample taken at primary tumor resection. Unsorted samples of tumor, nontumor lung or frozen PBMC had their whole RNA sequenced. TCRdb re-derived calls from the 5' RACE reads in MiXCR, one entry per CDR3 protein. The sample lists about 38,000 distinct CDR3 sequences; 6.5% to 9% were seen once. Sequenced material: PBMCs, taken at surgery. Receptors were obtained from a male donor with early-stage non-small cell lung cancer.

The V and J genes are TRBV7-2 and TRBJ1-5; D is uncertain. In germline, CDR1 is SGHTA, CDR2 FQGNSA. V lost 2 bases, J lost 0 bases, and 8 bases lay in between. CDR3 length: 15 amino acids. CDR3 DNA sequence: TGTGCCAGCAGCTTATATAGAGGTAGCAATCAGCCCCAGCATTTT. Its protein product is CASSLYRGSNQPQHF. Filled out from reference TRBV7-2 and TRBJ1-5, the complete variable domain reads GAGVSQSPSNKVTEKGKDVELRCDPISGHTALYWYRQSLGQGLEFLIYFQGNSAPDKSGLPSDRFSAERTGGSVSTLTIQRTQQEDSAVYLCASSLYRGSNQPQHFGDGTRLSIL.

V and J are TRBV20-1 and TRBJ2-5; TRBD2 agrees at 10 bases. Per the germline V gene, CDR1 is DFQATT and CDR2 is SNEGSKA (reference sequence). This CDR3 region has 15 residues. V lost 5 bases to trimming and J lost 5 bases; unmatched junction nucleotides: 11. CDR3 bases: TGCAGTGCTGGATTAGCGGGAGGATTGGCGGAGACCCAGTACTTC. Its translation: CSAGLAGGLAETQYF.

In its sample, this clonotype was seen a few times. The rearrangement uses TRBV7-3 and TRBJ2-5, with TRBD1 matching 8 bases. The CDR3 length is 15 residues. Germline assignment: CDR1 SGHTA and CDR2 FQGTGA. V lost 1 base and J lost 5; bases outside the gene matches: 6. The CDR3 here is CASSLNPGGVETQYF. The CDR3 bases are TGTGCCAGCAGCTTAAACCCAGGGGGCGTGGAGACCCAGTACTTC.

This clonotype turned up a few times. CDR3 amino acids: CASAPSNQPQHF. CDR3 DNA: TGTGCCAGCGCCCCGAGCAATCAGCCCCAGCATTTT. The chain recombines TRBV7-9 with TRBJ1-5; D is undetermined. This CDR3 region has 12 residues. Germline V gene lookup returns CDR1 SEHNR and CDR2 FQNEAQ (reference sequence). V was cut by 8 bases and J by 1 base, with 6 bases left in between.

The chain employs TRBV6-6 and TRBJ2-5; 9 bases align to TRBD2. CDR1 and CDR2 (germline): MNHNY, SVGAGI (reference sequence). The CDR3 has 16 residues. V gave up 6 bases and J gave up 0 bases; unmatched junction bases: 8. The CDR3 DNA follows: TGTGCCAGCAGCGATAGTAGCGGGGGTCACCAAGAGACCCAGTACTTC. Amino acids: CASSDSSGGHQETQYF.

The V gene is TRBV6-2 or TRBV6-3, the J gene TRBJ2-3, with 12 bases lining up with TRBD2. This CDR3 contains 16 residues. The germline gives CDR1 MNHEY, CDR2 SVGEGT. Unmatched junction bases numbered 8, after V lost 10 bases and J lost 0 bases. CDR3 residues: CATTYGTSGSTDTQYF. In DNA form, the CDR3 reads TGTGCCACGACATACGGGACTAGCGGGAGCACAGATACGCAGTATTTT.

This clonotype was picked up many times. The chain is built from TRBV7-2 and TRBJ2-2; D gene ambiguous. Trimming stripped 5 bases from V and 3 bases from J, with 1 base between. Germline CDR1 SGHTA, CDR2 FQGNSA. The CDR3 sequence is 11 residues long. The CDR3, as DNA: TGTGCCAGCAGCGACACCGGGGAGCTGTTTTTT. Translating gives CASSDTGELFF.

This clonotype was counted many times. The chain links TRBV6-2 or TRBV6-3 to TRBJ1-1; 10 nucleotides line up with TRBD1. The V segment lost 6 bases and the J segment 3 bases; nucleotides outside the gene matches: 4. The CDR3 totals 14 residues. Germline CDR1 MNHEY, CDR2 SVGEGT. The CDR3 loop reads CASRRGQGYTEAFF. CDR3 sequence (DNA): TGTGCCAGCAGACGGGGACAGGGGTACACTGAAGCTTTCTTT.

The chain combines TRBV5-6 with TRBJ2-1, with 8 bases matching TRBD1. Germline values: CDR1 SGHDT, CDR2 YYEEEE. The CDR3 totals 17 residues. V lost 3 bases, J lost 8 bases, and 16 bases stayed unmatched. In DNA form, the CDR3 reads TGTGCCAGCAGCTACTATACCGGGACAGGCCCACCATATGAGCAGTTCTTC. This gives the protein CASSYYTGTGPPYEQFF.

This clonotype is termed medium-sized (0.01 to 0.1%). The rearrangement links TRBV12-3 or TRBV12-4 to TRBJ2-3; 10 nucleotides agree with TRBD1. The CDR3 spans 15 residues. J gave up 2 bases and V 5 bases, and 4 bases lay outside the gene matches. The CDR3 spells CASSPGQGHTDTQYF. The CDR3 bases are TGTGCCAGCAGTCCGGGACAGGGGCACACAGATACGCAGTATTTT.

This clonotype was counted at least ten times. The chain uses TRBV20-1 and TRBJ2-6; a possible D gene is TRBD2 (5 bases). Germline V gene lookup returns CDR1 DFQATT and CDR2 SNEGSKA (reference sequence). This CDR3 has 12 residues. Between the trimmed V and J ends, which lost 5 bases and 3 bases, there was a span of 5 bases. In DNA, the CDR3 is TGCAGTGCTCGGGGTGGGGCCAACGTCCTGACTTTC. Encoded protein: CSARGGANVLTF.

This clonotype has at least ten counts. V usage is TRBV12-3 or TRBV12-4 and J usage is TRBJ2-6; unclear D gene. V gave up 5 bases and J gave up 1 base, with 12 bases separating them. This CDR3 is built from 16 residues. Here the CDR3 reads CASSIAGPSGANVLTF. In nucleotides, the CDR3 is TGTGCCAGCAGTATCGCCGGGCCTTCTGGGGCCAACGTCCTGACTTTC.

The table lists this clonotype with a few counts. The rearrangement uses TRBV12-3 or TRBV12-4 and TRBJ1-1; D call uncertain. The CDR3 consists of 13 residues. V lost 5 bases to trimming and J lost 0 bases, with 7 bases between them. The CDR3 sequence is CASSPQMNTEAFF. As DNA, the CDR3 is TGTGCCAGCAGTCCTCAGATGAACACTGAAGCTTTCTTT.

This clonotype was detected many times. The chain employs TRBV18 and TRBJ2-5; tentatively, D is TRBD2 (6 bases). This CDR3 is 13 amino acids long. CDR1 is KGHSH and CDR2 is LQKENI in the germline V gene. Trimming pared 6 bases from V and 2 bases from J, leaving 10 bases between. CDR3 region: CASSSSVQETQYF. CDR3 coding DNA: TGTGCCAGCTCGTCTAGCGTACAAGAGACCCAGTACTTC.

This clonotype was counted ten times or more. This sequence joins TRBV7-3 and TRBJ1-1; TRBD1 aligns across 9 bases. This CDR3 has 16 amino acids. Germline-derived CDR1 and CDR2 are SGHTA and FQGTGA. The junction had 11 bases not matched to a gene; V was cut back by 5 bases and J by 4 bases. The CDR3 coding sequence is TGTGCCAGCAGCCTACAGGGGGCTGGTTTAGCCACTGAAGCTTTCTTT. It specifies CASSLQGAGLATEAFF. The variable domain in full, completed from reference TRBV7-3 and TRBJ1-1, reads GAGVSQTPSNKVTEKGKYVELRCDPISGHTALYWYRQSLGQGPEFLIYFQGTGAADDSGLPNDRFFAVRPEGSVSTLKIQRTERGDSAVYLCASSLQGAGLATEAFFGQGTRLTVV.

In its sample, this clonotype was seen many times. This chain links TRBV29-1 with TRBJ1-2; D is unclear. This CDR3 region has 17 residues. Germline-derived CDR1 and CDR2 are SQVTM and ANQGSEA. V was shortened by 1 base and J by 2 bases, with 20 bases between the two germline ends. This chain's CDR3 is CSVEGLPQINSNYGYTF. CDR3 in DNA: TGCAGCGTTGAAGGGTTACCGCAAATAAATAGCAACTATGGCTACACCTTC. The whole variable domain, remainder taken from reference TRBV29-1 and TRBJ1-2, is SAVISQKPSRDICQRGTSLTIQCQVDSQVTMMFWYRQQPGQSLTLIATANQGSEATYESGFVIDKFPISRPNLTFSTLTVSNMSPEDSSIYLCSVEGLPQINSNYGYTFGSGTRLTVV.

About this clonotype: A much more abundant neighbour one base away suggests this may be a read error. The chain's CDR3 is CASNQGASGYFNEQFF. The CDR3 nucleotides are TGCGCCAGCAACCAAGGTGCTAGCGGGTACTTCAATGAGCAGTTCTTC. This rearrangement joins TRBV4-3 to TRBJ2-1, with 8 nucleotides matching TRBD2. The germline CDR1 and CDR2 sequences are LGHNA and YSLEER. CDR3 length: 16 amino acids.

This clonotype appeared many times. The chain carries TRBV9 and TRBJ2-5, with 11 bases fitting TRBD1. The CDR3 runs 18 residues. V was pared by 4 bases and J by 2 bases, with 13 bases of the junction left unmatched. Germline CDR1 reads SGDLS; CDR2 reads YYNGEE. CDR3 in DNA: TGTGCCAGCAGCTCCAGCCTGGGACAGGGGGGGTGGCAAGAGACCCAGTACTTC. Translated: CASSSSLGQGGWQETQYF.

At least ten counts were recorded for this clonotype. The chain couples TRBV6-6 to TRBJ2-6, with D possibly TRBD1 on 5 matching bases. Looked up from germline, CDR1 is MNHNY and CDR2 is SVGAGI (reference sequence). The CDR3 has 18 residues. Trimming stripped 6 bases from V and 0 bases from J, with 18 bases between. The chain's CDR3 is CASSQGLRQYSGANVLTF. DNA for the CDR3: TGTGCCAGCAGCCAGGGCCTTCGACAATACTCTGGGGCCAACGTCCTGACTTTC.

This chain connects TRBV12-5 to TRBJ1-5; D is ambiguous. The V gene's germline CDR1 is LGHNT and CDR2 FRNRAP. This CDR3 region has 13 residues. Between the trimmed V and J ends, which lost 3 bases and 4 bases, there was a span of 7 bases. CDR3 residues: CASGLSRNQPQHF. The CDR3 nucleotides are TGTGCTAGTGGTTTAAGCCGAAATCAGCCCCAGCATTTT.

This clonotype was picked up a small number of times. The rearrangement links TRBV5-3 to TRBJ2-1, with 9 bases lining up with TRBD1. TRBV5-3 is designated an ORF whose function remains uncertain. The CDR3 is made up of 18 amino acids. V gave up 1 base and J gave up 5 bases; unmatched junction bases: 13. Written as DNA, the CDR3 is TGTGCCAGAAGCTTGAGGGACAGGGTAGGTAGGTTGGACAATGAGCAGTTCTTC. Its translation is CARSLRDRVGRLDNEQFF.

This clonotype was seen many times. The chain uses TRBV6-5 and TRBJ2-6; D remains ambiguous. This CDR3 is 15 amino acids long. CDR1 MNHEY and CDR2 SVGAGI come from the germline V gene. Trimming shortened V by 2 bases and J by 0 bases, and 5 bases separated the two germline ends. The DNA for the CDR3 is TGTGCCAGCAGTTACATGGTCTCTGGGGCCAACGTCCTGACTTTC. This codes for CASSYMVSGANVLTF.

This clonotype was seen repeatedly, ten times or more. The chain employs TRBV4-3 and TRBJ1-3; possibly TRBD1 for D (5 bases). The CDR3 is 17 residues long. Germline values: CDR1 LGHNA, CDR2 YSLEER. V was trimmed by 3 bases and J by 0 bases, leaving 15 bases between them. In DNA form, the CDR3 reads TGCGCCAGCAGCCAGAACTGGGGCACTAGCTCTGGAAACACCATATATTTT. Translating it yields CASSQNWGTSSGNTIYF.

This clonotype was counted a few times. V usage is TRBV29-1 and J usage is TRBJ2-1, with D possibly matching TRBD2 (6 bases). V gave up 6 bases and J gave up 7 bases, with 16 bases separating them. CDR3 length equals 13 residues. The germline gives CDR1 SQVTM, CDR2 ANQGSEA. Here the CDR3 reads CSVEIGGGNEQFF. Here the CDR3 DNA reads TGCAGCGTCGAGATTGGTGGGGGGAATGAGCAGTTCTTC.